The TCR beta chain under discussion was sequenced for a study of control samples from healthy donors and cancer patients. Repertoires were generated with immunoSEQ multiplex PCR, while TCRdb's copy carries only in-frame clones and drops some. This table holds 110,000 or so clones, around 88% found once. This clone was picked up one time. The CDR3 loop spans 14 amino acids. Losses at the gene ends were 3 bases for V and 1 base for J; bases not matched to a gene: 5. Germline assignment: CDR1 GTSNPN and CDR2 SVGIG (reference sequence). The origin of this receptor is a woman aged 45 to 65 in good health. Sequenced input: blood. The chain has TRBV30 and TRBJ2-7; 8 bases align to TRBD2. As DNA, the CDR3 is TGTGCCTGGAGGCCGGGCGGGGGGTCCTACGAGCAGTACGTC. This encodes CAWRPGGGSYEQYV.